Following are 11 T cell receptor beta chains from one sample sequenced in a study of preoperative IRX-2 immunotherapy in early breast cancer. Here immunoSEQ multiplex PCR was the method, and the copy in TCRdb shows in-frame clones only, minus some. The data hold 34,000 or so clones, with about 95% observed a single time. Documented treatment: preoperative locoregional IRX-2 cytokine immunotherapy. Sampling was performed from a patient treated with IRX-2 immunotherapy. The receptors here all came from a human donor with breast cancer.

V and J are TRBV23-1 and TRBJ2-7; D gene uncertain. TRBV23-1 is placed among ORFs of uncertain function. The CDR3 sequence is 12 residues long. V was trimmed by 2 bases and J by 7 bases, leaving 9 bases between them. The CDR3 DNA reads as TGCGCCAGCAGTCAACCGTTCGGAGAGCAGTACTTC. Its protein product is CASSQPFGEQYF.

V gene TRBV4-2 combines with J gene TRBJ2-2; TRBD2 aligns across 9 bases. The CDR3 consists of 17 residues. Trimming at V came to 2 bases and at J to 7 bases, leaving 11 bases not matched to a gene. CDR1 is LGHNA, CDR2 YNFKEQ, per germline. In nucleotides, the CDR3 is TGTGCCAGCAGCCAACCCGCGGGGGGGCCGTTCATCGGGGAGCTGTTTTTT. Its translation: CASSQPAGGPFIGELFF.

This clone was picked up one time. This chain links TRBV7-6 with TRBJ2-1; D unresolved. V was trimmed by 2 bases and J by 0 bases, leaving 5 bases between them. The germline V gene encodes CDR1 SGHVS and CDR2 FNYEAQ. The CDR3 has 14 amino acids. DNA of the CDR3: TGTGCCAGCAGCTTATCCAGCTCCTACAATGAGCAGTTCTTC. Translation: CASSLSSSYNEQFF.

This chain uses TRBV11-2 with TRBJ1-5; 8 bases map to TRBD1. Germline CDR1 SGHAT, CDR2 FQNNGV. V was pared by 3 bases and J by 5 bases, with 18 bases of the junction left unmatched. CDR3 length: 19 residues. CDR3 sequence: CASSFLLPGTGRGDQPQHF. In nucleotides, the CDR3 is TGTGCCAGCAGCTTCCTCCTTCCCGGGACAGGACGGGGGGATCAGCCCCAGCATTTT.

V is TRBV29-1 and J is TRBJ2-4; the D gene is possibly TRBD1 (5 bases). Germline V gene data show CDR1 as SQVTM and CDR2 as ANQGSEA. CDR3 length equals 13 residues. V gave up 2 bases and J gave up 5 bases, with 10 bases separating them. This chain's CDR3 is CSVERGTQNIQYF. The CDR3 coding sequence is TGCAGCGTTGAAAGGGGTACTCAAAACATTCAGTACTTC.

The chain carries TRBV6-9 and TRBJ1-1; possibly TRBD1 for D (5 bases). Per the germline V gene, CDR1 is MNHGY and CDR2 is SVAAGI. The CDR3 contains 16 residues. Trimming cost V 8 bases and J 5 bases, with 24 bases left between them. The CDR3 nucleotides are TGTGCCAGCCTTCCTCAGGGAGTGGGTGCCGGAACTGAAGCTTTCTTT. Protein product: CASLPQGVGAGTEAFF.

The V gene is TRBV4-1, the J gene TRBJ2-2; 10 nucleotides agree with TRBD2. CDR3 length: 17 residues. With 6 bases clipped from V and 2 bases from J, the junction kept 9 bases outside the gene matches. The germline gives CDR1 MGHRA, CDR2 YSYEKL. The CDR3 DNA reads TGCGCCAGCAGGCCAGGACTAGCGGCGTTTAACACCGGGGAGCTGTTTTTT. It translates to CASRPGLAAFNTGELFF.

This sequence joins TRBV7-9 and TRBJ1-1; D gene ambiguous. The CDR3 totals 15 residues. CDR1 is SEHNR and CDR2 is FQNEAQ in the germline V gene (reference sequence). The V and J ends lost 5 bases and 1 base respectively, with 14 bases between them. CDR3 DNA: TGTGCCAGCAGCCCATGGACTTCGGGGAACACTGAAGCTTTCTTT. Translated: CASSPWTSGNTEAFF.

This clone was seen once. The chain is built from TRBV11-3 and TRBJ2-7; TRBD1 might be the D (6 bases). The germline V gene has CDR1 SGHNT and CDR2 YENEEA. Deletions cut 3 bases from V and 5 bases from J, with 14 bases between. This CDR3 spans 14 amino acids. CDR3 DNA: TGTGCCAGCAGCTTTTCGCAGGGGTCGGACGAGCAGTACTTC. Translation gives CASSFSQGSDEQYF.

The V and J genes are TRBV10-3 and TRBJ2-7, with 10 bases fitting TRBD1. Germline CDR1 is ENHRY and CDR2 is SYGVKD. The length of the CDR3 is 15 residues. The V and J ends lost 3 bases and 2 bases, in that order; junction bases with no gene match: 4. The CDR3 reads CAISDGTGEAYEQYF. The CDR3 region has the DNA TGTGCCATCAGTGATGGGACAGGGGAAGCCTACGAGCAGTACTTC.

The gene calls are TRBV18 and TRBJ1-3; D not resolved. The germline V gene has CDR1 KGHSH and CDR2 LQKENI. Trimming shortened V by 1 base and J by 0 bases, and 7 bases separated the two germline ends. The CDR3 is 15 amino acids. This chain's CDR3 is CASSPLESSGNTIYF. In DNA form, the CDR3 reads TGTGCCAGCTCACCACTCGAGAGCTCTGGAAACACCATATATTTT.